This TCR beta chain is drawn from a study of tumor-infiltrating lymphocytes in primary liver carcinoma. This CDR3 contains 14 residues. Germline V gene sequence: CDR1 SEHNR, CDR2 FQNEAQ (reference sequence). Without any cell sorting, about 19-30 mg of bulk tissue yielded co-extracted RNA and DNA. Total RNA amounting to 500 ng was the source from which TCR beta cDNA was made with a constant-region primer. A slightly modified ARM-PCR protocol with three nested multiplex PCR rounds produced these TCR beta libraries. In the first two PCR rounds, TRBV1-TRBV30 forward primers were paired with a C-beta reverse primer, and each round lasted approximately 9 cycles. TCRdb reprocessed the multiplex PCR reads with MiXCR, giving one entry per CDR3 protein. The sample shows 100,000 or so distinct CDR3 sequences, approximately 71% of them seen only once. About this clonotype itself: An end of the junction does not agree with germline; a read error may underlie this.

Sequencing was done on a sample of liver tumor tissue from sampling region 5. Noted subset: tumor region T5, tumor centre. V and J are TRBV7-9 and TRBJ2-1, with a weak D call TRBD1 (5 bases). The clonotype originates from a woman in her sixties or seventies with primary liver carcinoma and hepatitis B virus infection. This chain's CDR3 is CTSSLARAWDEQFF. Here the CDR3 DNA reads TGTACCAGCAGCTTAGCCAGGGCTTGGGATGAGCAGTTCTTC.